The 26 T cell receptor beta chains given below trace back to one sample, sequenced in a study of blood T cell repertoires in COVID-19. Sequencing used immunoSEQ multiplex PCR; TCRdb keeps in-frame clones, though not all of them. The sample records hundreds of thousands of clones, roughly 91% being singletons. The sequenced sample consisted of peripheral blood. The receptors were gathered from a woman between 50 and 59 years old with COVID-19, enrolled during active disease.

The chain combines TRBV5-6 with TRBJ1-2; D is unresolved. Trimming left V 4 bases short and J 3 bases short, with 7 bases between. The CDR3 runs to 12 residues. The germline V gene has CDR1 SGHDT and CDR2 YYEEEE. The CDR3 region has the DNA TGTGCCAGCAGCCGGAGGTACTATGGCTACACCTTC. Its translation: CASSRRYYGYTF.

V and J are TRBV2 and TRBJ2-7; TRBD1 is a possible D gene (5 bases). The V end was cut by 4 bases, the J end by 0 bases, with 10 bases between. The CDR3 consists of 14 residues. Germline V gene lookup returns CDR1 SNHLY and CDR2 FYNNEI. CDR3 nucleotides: TGTGCCAGCAGTGGGGGCCTAAGCTCCTACGAGCAGTACTTC. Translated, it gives CASSGGLSSYEQYF.

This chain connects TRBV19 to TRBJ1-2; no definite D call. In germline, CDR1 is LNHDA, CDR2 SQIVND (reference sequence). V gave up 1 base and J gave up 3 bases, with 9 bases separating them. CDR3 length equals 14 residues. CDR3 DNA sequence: TGTGCCAGTAGTATAGTAGCAGACGACTATGGCTACACCTTC. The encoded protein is CASSIVADDYGYTF.

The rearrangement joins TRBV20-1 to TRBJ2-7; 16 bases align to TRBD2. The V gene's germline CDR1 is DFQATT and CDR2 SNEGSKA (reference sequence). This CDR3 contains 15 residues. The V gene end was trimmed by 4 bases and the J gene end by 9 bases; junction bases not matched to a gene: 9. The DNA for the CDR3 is TGCAGTGCTACTGAGGGGACTAGCGGGGGGGCTTGGCAGTACTTC. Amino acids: CSATEGTSGGAWQYF.

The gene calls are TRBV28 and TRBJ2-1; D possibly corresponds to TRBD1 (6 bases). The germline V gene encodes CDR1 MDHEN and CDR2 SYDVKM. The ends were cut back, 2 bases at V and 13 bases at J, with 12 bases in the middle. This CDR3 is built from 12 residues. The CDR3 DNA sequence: TGTGCCAGCAGTTTAACGGCAGGGGAACAGTTCTTC. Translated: CASSLTAGEQFF.

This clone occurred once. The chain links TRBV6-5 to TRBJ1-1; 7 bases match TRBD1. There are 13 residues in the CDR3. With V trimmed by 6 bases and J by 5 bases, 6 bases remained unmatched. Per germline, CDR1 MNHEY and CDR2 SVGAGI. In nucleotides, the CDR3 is TGTGCCAGCAGAGACAGGGCAGGGACTGAAGCTTTCTTT. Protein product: CASRDRAGTEAFF.

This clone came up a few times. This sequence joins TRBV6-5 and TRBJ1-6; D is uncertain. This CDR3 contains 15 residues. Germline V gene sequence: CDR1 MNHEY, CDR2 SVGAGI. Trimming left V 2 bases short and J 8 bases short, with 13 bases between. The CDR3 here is CASSYGSSADSPLHF. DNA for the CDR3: TGTGCCAGCAGTTACGGCTCCTCGGCGGATTCACCCCTCCACTTT.

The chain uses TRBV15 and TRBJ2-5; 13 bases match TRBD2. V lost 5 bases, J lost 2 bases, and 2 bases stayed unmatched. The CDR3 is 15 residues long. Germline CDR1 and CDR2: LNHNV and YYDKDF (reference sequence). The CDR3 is CATSPGLAGQETQYF. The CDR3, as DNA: TGTGCCACCAGCCCGGGACTAGCGGGACAAGAGACCCAGTACTTC.

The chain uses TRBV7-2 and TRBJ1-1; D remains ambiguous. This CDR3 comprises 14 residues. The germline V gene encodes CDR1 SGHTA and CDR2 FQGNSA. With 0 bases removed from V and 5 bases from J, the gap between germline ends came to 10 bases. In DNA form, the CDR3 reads TGTGCCAGCAGCTTAGCAGGGTCGGGGACTGAAGCTTTCTTT. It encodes CASSLAGSGTEAFF.

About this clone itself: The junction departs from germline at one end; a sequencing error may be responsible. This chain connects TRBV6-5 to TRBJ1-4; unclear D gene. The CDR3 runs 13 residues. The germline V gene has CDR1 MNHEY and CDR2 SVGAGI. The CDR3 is CASSDSPQEKLFF. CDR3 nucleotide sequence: TGTGCCAGCAGTGACTCGCCACAGGAAAAACTGTTTTTT.

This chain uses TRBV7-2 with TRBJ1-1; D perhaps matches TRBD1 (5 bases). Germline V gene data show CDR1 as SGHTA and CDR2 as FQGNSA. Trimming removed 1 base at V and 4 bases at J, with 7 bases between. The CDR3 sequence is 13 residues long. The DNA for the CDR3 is TGTGCCAGCAGCTTAGGGACACCCACTGAAGCTTTCTTT. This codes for CASSLGTPTEAFF. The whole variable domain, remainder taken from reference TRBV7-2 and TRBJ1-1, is GAGVSQSPSNKVTEKGKDVELRCDPISGHTALYWYRQSLGQGLEFLIYFQGNSAPDKSGLPSDRFSAERTGGSVSTLTIQRTQQEDSAVYLCASSLGTPTEAFFGQGTRLTVV.

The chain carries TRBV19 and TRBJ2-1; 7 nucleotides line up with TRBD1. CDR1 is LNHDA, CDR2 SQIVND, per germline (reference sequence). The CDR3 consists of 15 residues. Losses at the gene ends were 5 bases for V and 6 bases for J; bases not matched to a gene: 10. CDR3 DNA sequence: TGTGCCAGTAGTTTCCCGGAAACAGGGGCCAATGAGCAGTTCTTC. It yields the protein CASSFPETGANEQFF.

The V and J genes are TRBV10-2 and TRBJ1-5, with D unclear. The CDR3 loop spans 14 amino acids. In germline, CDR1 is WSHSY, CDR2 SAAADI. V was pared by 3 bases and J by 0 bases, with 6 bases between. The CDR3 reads CASSDVNSNQPQHF. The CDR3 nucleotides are TGCGCCAGCAGTGATGTTAATAGCAATCAGCCCCAGCATTTT.

CDR3: CASSVSGTGPYEQYF. The CDR3 coding sequence is TGTGCCAGCAGCGTATCTGGGACAGGACCCTACGAGCAGTACTTC. This chain connects TRBV9 to TRBJ2-7, with 8 bases matching TRBD1. CDR3 length equals 15 residues. Losses at the gene ends were 1 base for V and 2 bases for J; bases not matched to a gene: 5. From germline, CDR1 is SGDLS and CDR2 YYNGEE.

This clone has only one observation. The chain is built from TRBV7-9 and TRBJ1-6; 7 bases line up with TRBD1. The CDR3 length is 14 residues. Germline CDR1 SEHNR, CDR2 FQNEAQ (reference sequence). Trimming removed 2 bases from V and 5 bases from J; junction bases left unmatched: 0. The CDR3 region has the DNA TGTGCCAGCAGCTTACAGGGGGATAATTCACCCCTCCACTTT. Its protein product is CASSLQGDNSPLHF.

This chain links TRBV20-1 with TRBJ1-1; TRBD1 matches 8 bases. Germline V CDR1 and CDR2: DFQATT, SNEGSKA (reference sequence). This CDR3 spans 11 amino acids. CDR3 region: CTFRTGFEAFF. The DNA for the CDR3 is TGCACCTTCCGGACAGGGTTTGAAGCTTTCTTT.

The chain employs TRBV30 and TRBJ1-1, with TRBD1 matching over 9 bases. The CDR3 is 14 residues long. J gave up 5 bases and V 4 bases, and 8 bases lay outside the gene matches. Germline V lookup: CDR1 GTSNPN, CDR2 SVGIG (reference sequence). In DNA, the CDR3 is TGTGCCTGGATGCCGGGACAGGGAGGGACTGAAGCTTTCTTT. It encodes CAWMPGQGGTEAFF. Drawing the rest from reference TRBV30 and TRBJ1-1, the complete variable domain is SQTIHQWPATLVQPVGSPLSLECTVEGTSNPNLYWYRQAAGRGLQLLFYSVGIGQISSEVPQNLSASRPQDRQFILSSKKLLLSDSGFYLCAWMPGQGGTEAFFGQGTRLTVV.

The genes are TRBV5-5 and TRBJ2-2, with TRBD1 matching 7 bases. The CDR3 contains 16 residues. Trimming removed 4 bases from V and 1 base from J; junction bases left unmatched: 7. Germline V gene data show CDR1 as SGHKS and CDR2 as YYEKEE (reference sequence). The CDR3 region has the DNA TGTGCCAGCAGCCAACTGGACAGGAGGAACACCGGGGAGCTGTTTTTT. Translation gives CASSQLDRRNTGELFF.

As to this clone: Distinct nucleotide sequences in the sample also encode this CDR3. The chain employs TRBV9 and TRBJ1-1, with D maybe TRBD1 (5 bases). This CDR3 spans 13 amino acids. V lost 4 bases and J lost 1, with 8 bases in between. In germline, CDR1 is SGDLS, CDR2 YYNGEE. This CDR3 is CASSTTGNTEAFF. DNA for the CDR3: TGTGCCAGCAGCACAACAGGGAACACTGAAGCTTTCTTT.

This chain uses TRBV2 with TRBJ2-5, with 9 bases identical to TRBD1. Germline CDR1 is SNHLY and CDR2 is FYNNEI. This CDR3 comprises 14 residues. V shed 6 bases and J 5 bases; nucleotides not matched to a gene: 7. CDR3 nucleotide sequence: TGTGCCAGCAGCAGGACAGGGGAGGAGGAGACCCAGTACTTC. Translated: CASSRTGEEETQYF. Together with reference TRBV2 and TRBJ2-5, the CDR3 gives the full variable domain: EPEVTQTPSHQVTQMGQEVILRCVPISNHLYFYWYRQILGQKVEFLVSFYNNEISEKSEIFDDQFSVERPDGSNFTLKIRSTKLEDSAMYFCASSRTGEEETQYFGPGTRLLVL.

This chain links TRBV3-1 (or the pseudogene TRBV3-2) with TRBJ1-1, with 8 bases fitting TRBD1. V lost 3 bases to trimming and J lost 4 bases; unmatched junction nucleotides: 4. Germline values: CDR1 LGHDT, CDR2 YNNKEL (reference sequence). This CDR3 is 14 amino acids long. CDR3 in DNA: TGTGCCAGCAGCCACCTAGGACAGGGCACTGAAGCTTTCTTT. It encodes CASSHLGQGTEAFF.

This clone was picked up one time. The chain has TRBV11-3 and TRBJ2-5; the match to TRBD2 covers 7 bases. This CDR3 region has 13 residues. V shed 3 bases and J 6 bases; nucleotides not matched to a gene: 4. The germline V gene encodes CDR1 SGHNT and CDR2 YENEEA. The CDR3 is CASSFGTTKTQYF. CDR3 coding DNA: TGTGCCAGCAGCTTCGGGACTACCAAGACCCAGTACTTC.

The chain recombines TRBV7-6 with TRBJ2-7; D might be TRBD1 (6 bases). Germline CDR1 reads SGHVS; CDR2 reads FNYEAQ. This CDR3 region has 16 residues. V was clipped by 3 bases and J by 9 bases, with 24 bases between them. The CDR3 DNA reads TGTGCCAGCAGCTTCTACTCAGGGGAGAACTACGAGCGGCAGTACTTC. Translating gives CASSFYSGENYERQYF.

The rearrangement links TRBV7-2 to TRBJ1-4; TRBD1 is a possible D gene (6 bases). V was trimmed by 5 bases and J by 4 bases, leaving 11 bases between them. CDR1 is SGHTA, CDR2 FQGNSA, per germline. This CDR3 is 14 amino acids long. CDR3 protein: CASSRTAFNEKLFF. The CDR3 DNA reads TGTGCCAGCAGCCGGACAGCGTTTAATGAAAAACTGTTTTTT.

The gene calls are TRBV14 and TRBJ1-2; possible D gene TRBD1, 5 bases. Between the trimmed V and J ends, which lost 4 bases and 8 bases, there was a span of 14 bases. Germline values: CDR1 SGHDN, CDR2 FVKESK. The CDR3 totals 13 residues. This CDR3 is CASSPRGGQGYTF. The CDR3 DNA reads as TGTGCCAGCAGCCCCCGCGGGGGTCAGGGCTACACCTTC.

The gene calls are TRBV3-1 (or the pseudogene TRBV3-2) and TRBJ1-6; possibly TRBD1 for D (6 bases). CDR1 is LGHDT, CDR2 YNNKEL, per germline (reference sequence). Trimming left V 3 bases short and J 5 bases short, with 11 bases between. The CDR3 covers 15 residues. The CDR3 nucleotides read TGTGCCAGCAGCCAGGGGACATCCCATAATTCACCCCTCCACTTT. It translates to CASSQGTSHNSPLHF.